The 32 T cell receptor beta chains presented below share a single source sample, sequenced in a study of shared clonotypes between healthy human individuals. TCRdb's table, derived via immunoSEQ multiplex PCR, lists solely in-frame clones and lacks some. The repertoire holds about 820,000 clones, with about 92% as singletons. In the naive CD8 group, cells lacked CD45RO and were positively selected for CCR7, so terminally differentiated effector memory CD45RA+ cells were left out. Sample: naive CD8+ T cells sorted from blood. The receptor source for this set is a man aged 25 to 40 in good health.

The gene calls are TRBV10-1 and TRBJ2-3; D may be TRBD2 (5 bases). The CDR3 runs 17 residues. V lost 2 bases to trimming and J lost 4 bases, with 19 bases between them. Germline V gene data show CDR1 as WNHNN and CDR2 as SYGVQD (reference sequence). The CDR3 region has the DNA TGCGCCAGCAGTGAGGGTGTTGCAAGAGGGCCGGCAGATACGCAGTATTTT. This sequence encodes CASSEGVARGPADTQYF.

This chain connects TRBV30 to TRBJ2-3; D uncertain. Germline lookup yields CDR1 GTSNPN and CDR2 SVGIG (reference sequence). The CDR3 spans 13 residues. V was cut by 2 bases and J by 2 bases, with 8 bases left in between. The CDR3 here is CAWSWGYTDTQYF. The CDR3 DNA reads as TGTGCCTGGAGTTGGGGTTACACAGATACGCAGTATTTT.

In this sample, this clone turned up a few times. The chain has TRBV5-4 and TRBJ1-4; 9 nucleotides align to TRBD1. Trimming removed 1 base from V and 6 bases from J; junction bases left unmatched: 7. CDR3 length: 16 amino acids. Germline assignment: CDR1 SGHNT and CDR2 YYREEE (reference sequence). CDR3 nucleotide sequence: TGTGCCAGCAGCTTGAGAGGGACAGGGCTGGATGAAAAACTGTTTTTT. Its protein product is CASSLRGTGLDEKLFF. Supplemented by reference TRBV5-4 and TRBJ1-4, the full variable domain reads ETGVTQSPTHLIKTRGQQVTLRCSSQSGHNTVSWYQQALGQGPQFIFQYYREEENGRGNFPPRFSGLQFPNYSSELNVNALELDDSALYLCASSLRGTGLDEKLFFGSGTQLSVL.

For the CDR3, the DNA is TGTGCCAGCAGCGCCAAGAGGGGAGGGCCGAATTCCTACAATGAGCAGTTCTTC. This translates into CASSAKRGGPNSYNEQFF. The V gene is TRBV9, the J gene TRBJ2-1; 7 nucleotides align to TRBD2. Germline V gene sequence: CDR1 SGDLS, CDR2 YYNGEE. The trim removed 3 bases at V and 1 base at J, leaving 13 bases unmatched. CDR3 length: 18 residues.

A few counts support this clone. The V gene is TRBV7-9, the J gene TRBJ2-2, with D unresolved. V lost 1 base and J lost 7, with 7 bases in between. This CDR3 is 13 amino acids long. Germline CDR1 reads SEHNR; CDR2 reads FQNEAQ (reference sequence). This chain's CDR3 is CASSLDRSGELFF. DNA for the CDR3: TGTGCCAGCAGCTTAGATCGCAGCGGGGAGCTGTTTTTT. Complete variable domain (other parts from reference TRBV7-9 and TRBJ2-2): DTGVSQNPRHKITKRGQNVTFRCDPISEHNRLYWYRQTLGQGPEFLTYFQNEAQLEKSRLLSDRFSAERPKGSFSTLEIQRTEQGDSAMYLCASSLDRSGELFFGEGSRLTVL.

The gene calls are TRBV12-5 and TRBJ2-1; D is unclear. Germline V lookup: CDR1 LGHNT, CDR2 FRNRAP. CDR3 size: 11 residues. V was clipped by 3 bases and J by 8 bases, with 5 bases between them. CDR3 amino acids: CASGFYDEQFF. The CDR3, as DNA: TGTGCTAGTGGTTTTTACGATGAGCAGTTCTTC.

This chain joins TRBV2 and TRBJ2-7, with D perhaps TRBD2 (5 bases). Germline V gene sequence: CDR1 SNHLY, CDR2 FYNNEI. This CDR3 is built from 13 residues. The V gene lost 1 base and the J gene lost 2 bases, with 6 bases spanning the gap. The CDR3: CASSEERPYEQYF. In DNA form, the CDR3 reads TGTGCCAGCAGTGAAGAGCGGCCCTACGAGCAGTACTTC.

The CDR3 loop is CASSFDPGGSTEAFF. As DNA, the CDR3 is TGTGCCAGCAGCTTTGACCCCGGAGGTAGCACTGAAGCTTTCTTT. The chain is built from TRBV5-4 and TRBJ1-1, with unresolved D. The CDR3 length is 15 residues. Germline loops: CDR1 SGHNT, CDR2 YYREEE (reference sequence). V dropped 2 bases and J dropped 4 bases, with 15 bases sitting between them.

This chain uses TRBV11-2 with TRBJ2-3, with 12 bases matching TRBD2. The V gene end was trimmed by 3 bases and the J gene end by 5 bases; junction bases not matched to a gene: 9. CDR1 and CDR2 (germline): SGHAT, FQNNGV. The CDR3 covers 17 residues. The DNA of the CDR3 is TGTGCCAGCAGCTTCCGAGGGGGACTAGCGGGTCAAGATACGCAGTATTTT. The encoded protein is CASSFRGGLAGQDTQYF.

V and J are TRBV13 and TRBJ2-2; tentative D call: TRBD2 (7 bases). Trimming removed 4 bases from V and 0 bases from J, with 15 bases in between. The CDR3 spans 17 residues. The germline V gene encodes CDR1 PRHDT and CDR2 FYEKMQ (reference sequence). DNA for the CDR3: TGTGCCAGCAGCTCCACGGGGGGCTTTCCGAACACCGGGGAGCTGTTTTTT. Translated, it gives CASSSTGGFPNTGELFF.

The rearrangement uses TRBV7-9 and TRBJ2-7; 9 nucleotides match TRBD2. Germline V gene data show CDR1 as SEHNR and CDR2 as FQNEAQ (reference sequence). The J segment lost 3 bases and the V segment lost 4 bases, leaving 10 bases of the junction unmatched. The CDR3 length is 16 residues. The CDR3 protein is CASSSTLSGRIYEQYF. The DNA for the CDR3 is TGTGCCAGCAGCTCCACCCTTAGCGGGAGAATCTACGAGCAGTACTTC. Combining the CDR3 with reference TRBV7-9 and TRBJ2-7 gives the whole variable domain DTGVSQNPRHKITKRGQNVTFRCDPISEHNRLYWYRQTLGQGPEFLTYFQNEAQLEKSRLLSDRFSAERPKGSFSTLEIQRTEQGDSAMYLCASSSTLSGRIYEQYFGPGTRLTVT.

This sequence joins TRBV7-2 and TRBJ2-5; 15 bases line up with TRBD2. The length of the CDR3 is 16 residues. CDR1 is SGHTA and CDR2 is FQGNSA in the germline V gene. With 5 bases clipped from V and 6 bases from J, the junction kept 7 bases outside the gene matches. CDR3 nucleotide sequence: TGTGCCAGCAGCCAAGGACTAGCGGGAGGGCCGAAGACCCAGTACTTC. Amino acids: CASSQGLAGGPKTQYF.

This sequence joins TRBV15 and TRBJ2-1, with TRBD2 as a possible D gene (6 bases). The V gene's germline CDR1 is LNHNV and CDR2 YYDKDF (reference sequence). This CDR3 comprises 13 residues. V was shortened by 5 bases and J by 3 bases, with 8 bases between the two germline ends. The DNA for the CDR3 is TGTGCCACCAGCCCTAGCGACTACAATGAGCAGTTCTTC. Protein product: CATSPSDYNEQFF.

V gene TRBV7-2 combines with J gene TRBJ2-7; TRBD2 agrees at 7 bases. V lost 5 bases to trimming and J lost 1 base; unmatched junction nucleotides: 8. CDR1 and CDR2 (germline): SGHTA, FQGNSA. This CDR3 is built from 15 residues. CDR3 DNA: TGTGCCAGCAGCCCGGAACTAGCGCCGTCCTACGAGCAGTACTTC. It is translated as CASSPELAPSYEQYF. Drawing the rest from reference TRBV7-2 and TRBJ2-7, the complete variable domain is GAGVSQSPSNKVTEKGKDVELRCDPISGHTALYWYRQSLGQGLEFLIYFQGNSAPDKSGLPSDRFSAERTGGSVSTLTIQRTQQEDSAVYLCASSPELAPSYEQYFGPGTRLTVT.

This chain uses TRBV27 with TRBJ2-7; D perhaps matches TRBD2 (5 bases). This CDR3 is built from 15 residues. The germline V and J ends were trimmed by 4 bases and 1 base, with 14 bases remaining between them. Looked up from germline, CDR1 is MNHEY and CDR2 is SMNVEV (reference sequence). CDR3 coding DNA: TGTGCCAGCAGTTCCTCCCTAGCCGAGTCCTACGAGCAGTACTTC. Translated, it gives CASSSSLAESYEQYF.

This clone has more than one count but fewer than ten. The chain carries TRBV5-1 and TRBJ1-2; 8 bases align to TRBD1. The germline V gene encodes CDR1 SGHRS and CDR2 YFSETQ. The CDR3 is 15 residues long. The V segment lost 2 bases and the J segment 2 bases; nucleotides outside the gene matches: 5. The CDR3 nucleotides read TGCGCCAGCAGCTTAGACAGGGGTCGAAACTATGGCTACACCTTC. It yields the protein CASSLDRGRNYGYTF.

V usage is TRBV6-5 and J usage is TRBJ1-1; D is unresolved. The germline gives CDR1 MNHEY, CDR2 SVGAGI. Trimming shortened V by 6 bases and J by 1 base, and 12 bases separated the two germline ends. The CDR3 is 14 amino acids. In DNA form, the CDR3 reads TGTGCCAGCAGAGTGGGGTTGGGGAACACTGAAGCTTTCTTT. Translation: CASRVGLGNTEAFF.

J is TRBJ2-1 and V is TRBV27; 9 nucleotides agree with TRBD2. Germline trimming cut 8 bases from V and 0 bases from J; bases unmatched to any gene: 5. Germline CDR1 is MNHEY and CDR2 is SMNVEV (reference sequence). The length of the CDR3 is 15 residues. The CDR3 region has the DNA TGTGCCAGCGCTCTAGCGGGGCTCTCCTACAATGAGCAGTTCTTC. Residues: CASALAGLSYNEQFF.

The genes are TRBV7-9 and TRBJ2-1; weak D call: TRBD1 (6 bases). Per germline, CDR1 SEHNR and CDR2 FQNEAQ (reference sequence). Trimming removed 11 bases from V and 1 base from J, with 9 bases in between. CDR3 size: 12 residues. The DNA of the CDR3 is TGTGCCGACACAGGGTCCTACAATGAGCAGTTCTTC. This codes for CADTGSYNEQFF.

This clone showed up just once. The chain uses TRBV30 and TRBJ1-1; D unresolved. Germline V lookup: CDR1 GTSNPN, CDR2 SVGIG (reference sequence). This CDR3 comprises 13 residues. With 3 bases removed from V and 0 bases from J, the gap between germline ends came to 8 bases. CDR3 region: CAWRRALNTEAFF. For the CDR3, the DNA is TGTGCCTGGAGACGAGCGTTGAACACTGAAGCTTTCTTT.

The gene calls are TRBV27 and TRBJ2-3; no firm D call. V dropped 6 bases and J dropped 5 bases, with 18 bases sitting between them. The CDR3 runs 15 residues. CDR1 MNHEY and CDR2 SMNVEV come from the germline V gene (reference sequence). Written as DNA, the CDR3 is TGTGCCAGCAGCCACAGAGCCCTAAGAGGAGATACGCAGTATTTT. This encodes CASSHRALRGDTQYF.

A few counts support this clone. The gene calls are TRBV19 and TRBJ2-1; TRBD2 matches at 11 bases. V was pared by 5 bases and J by 2 bases, with 11 bases of the junction left unmatched. The germline CDR1 and CDR2 sequences are LNHDA and SQIVND (reference sequence). The CDR3 totals 18 residues. The CDR3 reads CASSFGLAGSLTYNEQFF. The CDR3, as DNA: TGTGCCAGTAGTTTTGGACTAGCGGGCTCACTGACCTACAATGAGCAGTTCTTC.

The rearrangement links TRBV19 to TRBJ1-4; the D gene is possibly TRBD1 (6 bases). The CDR3 sequence is 11 residues long. Germline assignment: CDR1 LNHDA and CDR2 SQIVND (reference sequence). The ends were cut back, 8 bases at V and 12 bases at J, with 13 bases in the middle. The CDR3 coding sequence is TGTGCCAGTCACCTCGGGGGGCAACTGTTTTTT. Its translation is CASHLGGQLFF.

The chain links TRBV7-6 to TRBJ2-3; 8 bases fit TRBD2. Germline CDR1 is SGHVS and CDR2 is FNYEAQ. V was pared by 11 bases and J by 2 bases, with 9 bases of the junction left unmatched. This CDR3 has 14 residues. CDR3 DNA: TGTGCCTCCGGGGGGGACAAACTCACAGATACGCAGTATTTT. This translates into CASGGDKLTDTQYF.

The chain couples TRBV27 to TRBJ1-5; no definite D call. In germline, CDR1 is MNHEY, CDR2 SMNVEV (reference sequence). The CDR3 consists of 12 residues. V was trimmed by 6 bases and J by 7 bases, leaving 10 bases between them. CDR3 sequence: CASSSSLQPQHF. CDR3 DNA sequence: TGTGCCAGCAGCAGTTCGCTCCAGCCCCAGCATTTT.

Regarding this clone: The sample has other DNA sequences that encode this CDR3 too. The V gene is TRBV7-9, the J gene TRBJ2-7; D is perhaps TRBD2 (6 bases). Germline CDR1 reads SEHNR; CDR2 reads FQNEAQ (reference sequence). CDR3 size: 12 residues. Trimming took 5 bases from V and 4 from J, leaving 9 bases between them. CDR3 nucleotides: TGTGCCAGCAGCCCCGGGGGATACGAGCAGTACTTC. It translates to CASSPGGYEQYF.

The V gene is TRBV7-9, the J gene TRBJ1-4; 9 nucleotides match TRBD1. Losses at the gene ends were 4 bases for V and 7 bases for J; bases not matched to a gene: 7. CDR1 is SEHNR and CDR2 is FQNEAQ in the germline V gene (reference sequence). This CDR3 is 15 amino acids long. The CDR3 DNA follows: TGTGCCAGCAGCTCTCGAGGACAGGGGAGTGAAAAACTGTTTTTT. Translating it yields CASSSRGQGSEKLFF.

This clone has a single count. The chain is built from TRBV7-9 and TRBJ2-7; no clear D gene. This CDR3 region has 15 residues. Trimming stripped 5 bases from V and 2 bases from J, with 16 bases between. The germline gives CDR1 SEHNR, CDR2 FQNEAQ (reference sequence). For the CDR3, the DNA is TGTGCCAGCAGCGGGCGGACCCAGTCGGCCTACGAGCAGTACTTC. Its translation: CASSGRTQSAYEQYF.

CDR3 in DNA: TGCGCCAGCAAGACCGGGTCCGCAACAGATACGCAGTATTTT. Translation: CASKTGSATDTQYF. V and J are TRBV10-2 and TRBJ2-3; D ambiguous. V was trimmed by 7 bases and J by 3 bases, leaving 14 bases between them. Germline-derived CDR1 and CDR2 are WSHSY and SAAADI. The CDR3 runs to 14 residues.

The CDR3 reads CSVETENTEAFF. The CDR3 DNA is TGCAGCGTGGAAACAGAGAACACTGAAGCTTTCTTT. This rearrangement joins TRBV29-1 to TRBJ1-1; no reliable D call. The CDR3 runs to 12 residues. Germline V CDR1 and CDR2: SQVTM, ANQGSEA. V was clipped by 6 bases and J by 1 base, with 9 bases between them.

This rearrangement joins TRBV18 to TRBJ2-3; 8 bases map to TRBD1. CDR3 length equals 16 residues. Germline values: CDR1 KGHSH, CDR2 LQKENI. Trimming took 3 bases from V and 3 from J; bases not matched to a gene: 8. CDR3 protein: CASSPTGEWTTDTQYF. The CDR3 DNA follows: TGTGCCAGCTCACCGACAGGGGAATGGACGACAGATACGCAGTATTTT.

The rearrangement joins TRBV27 to TRBJ2-2, with D possibly being TRBD1 (5 bases). V was trimmed by 4 bases and J by 0 bases, leaving 6 bases between them. CDR3 length: 14 amino acids. Per germline, CDR1 MNHEY and CDR2 SMNVEV (reference sequence). The CDR3 DNA reads TGTGCCAGCAGTTGGGGCTCGAACACCGGGGAGCTGTTTTTT. Encoded protein: CASSWGSNTGELFF.